One and the same sample provided the 15 T cell receptor beta chains below, sequenced in a study of blood T cell repertoires in COVID-19. Some clones are missing from TCRdb's copy, which holds only in-frame ones; the method was immunoSEQ multiplex PCR. The sample carries around 130,000 clones, roughly 89% recorded once. Input material: peripheral blood. These receptors were obtained from a man in his forties with acute or convalescent COVID-19.

The genes are TRBV7-9 and TRBJ2-7; 13 bases agree with TRBD2. V lost 4 bases, J lost 6 bases, and 6 bases stayed unmatched. The germline CDR1 and CDR2 sequences are SEHNR and FQNEAQ (reference sequence). This CDR3 is built from 15 residues. In DNA, the CDR3 is TGTGCCAGCAGCTGGACTAGCGGGAGTTCGGGCGAGCAGTACTTC. Translating it yields CASSWTSGSSGEQYF.

The rearrangement links TRBV14 to TRBJ1-2; D remains unclear. Germline loops: CDR1 SGHDN, CDR2 FVKESK. The length of the CDR3 is 13 residues. V was cut by 0 bases and J by 5 bases, with 7 bases left in between. The CDR3 sequence is CASSQDPGYGYTF. CDR3 in DNA: TGTGCCAGCAGCCAAGACCCGGGATATGGCTACACCTTC.

The chain joins TRBV19 to TRBJ2-5; the match to TRBD1 covers 9 bases. This CDR3 contains 14 residues. With V trimmed by 5 bases and J by 5 bases, 6 bases remained unmatched. In germline, CDR1 is LNHDA, CDR2 SQIVND (reference sequence). In DNA, the CDR3 is TGTGCCAGTAGTCTAGGGACAGGGTTCGAGACCCAGTACTTC. It specifies CASSLGTGFETQYF.

This CDR3 is CASSLTVTYEQYF. CDR3 coding DNA: TGTGCCAGCAGCTTAACGGTCACTTACGAGCAGTACTTC. The gene calls are TRBV7-3 and TRBJ2-7; D is ambiguous. The CDR3 is 13 residues long. The ends were cut back, 0 bases at V and 4 bases at J, with 7 bases in the middle. The germline V gene encodes CDR1 SGHTA and CDR2 FQGTGA.

V gene TRBV7-2 combines with J gene TRBJ1-6, with TRBD1 matching 7 bases. Unmatched junction bases numbered 3, after V lost 3 bases and J lost 4 bases. From germline, CDR1 is SGHTA and CDR2 FQGNSA. The CDR3 is 15 amino acids. Here the CDR3 DNA reads TGTGCCAGCAGCTTTGGCAGGGGGTATAATTCACCCCTCCACTTT. Its protein is CASSFGRGYNSPLHF.

This chain joins TRBV5-4 and TRBJ1-6, with TRBD1 matching 10 bases. With 4 bases clipped from V and 7 bases from J, the junction kept 8 bases outside the gene matches. The V gene's germline CDR1 is SGHNT and CDR2 YYREEE (reference sequence). The CDR3 sequence is 16 residues long. The CDR3 region is CASSPWTGGGNSPLHF. The CDR3 DNA is TGTGCCAGCAGCCCGTGGACAGGGGGTGGGAATTCACCCCTCCACTTT.

This chain connects TRBV6-6 to TRBJ1-2; TRBD1 agrees at 10 bases. The CDR3 consists of 16 residues. CDR1 is MNHNY, CDR2 SVGAGI, per germline (reference sequence). The junction had 3 bases not matched to a gene; V was cut back by 2 bases and J by 0 bases. CDR3 sequence (DNA): TGTGCCAGCAGTTACGGACAGGGGGAAGCTAACTATGGCTACACCTTC. Protein product: CASSYGQGEANYGYTF.

This clone was detected only once. The chain links TRBV18 to TRBJ2-1; 7 bases line up with TRBD2. The CDR3 runs to 17 residues. The V gene's germline CDR1 is KGHSH and CDR2 LQKENI. The V segment lost 2 bases and the J segment 8 bases; nucleotides outside the gene matches: 15. CDR3 region: CASSPSIGEGNFYEQFF. The DNA for the CDR3 is TGTGCCAGCTCACCATCTATTGGGGAGGGTAACTTCTATGAGCAGTTCTTC.

This clone occurred a few times. V usage is TRBV2 and J usage is TRBJ1-6; D is perhaps TRBD1 (5 bases). The CDR3 has 14 residues. The germline V gene encodes CDR1 SNHLY and CDR2 FYNNEI. Trimming cost V 8 bases and J 4 bases, with 12 bases left between them. Written as DNA, the CDR3 is TGTGCCAGCGCCCATGGGGGGTATAATTCACCCCTCCACTTT. It specifies CASAHGGYNSPLHF.

The chain has TRBV27 and TRBJ2-5, with D hard to call. The CDR3 loop spans 13 amino acids. Trimming pared 3 bases from V and 4 bases from J, leaving 9 bases between. The V gene's germline CDR1 is MNHEY and CDR2 SMNVEV (reference sequence). CDR3 nucleotides: TGTGCCAGCAGTTTTGTGGCTTCAGAGACCCAGTACTTC. Its translation: CASSFVASETQYF.

The genes are TRBV4-1 and TRBJ2-7, with D possibly TRBD1 on 6 matching bases. This CDR3 is built from 13 residues. The germline CDR1 and CDR2 sequences are MGHRA and YSYEKL. Trimming left V 2 bases short and J 6 bases short, with 11 bases between. The CDR3 region is CASSQYGTSEQYF. CDR3 DNA sequence: TGCGCCAGCAGCCAATACGGGACATCCGAGCAGTACTTC.

This clone occurred once. The rearrangement links TRBV15 to TRBJ2-2, with 8 bases that match TRBD1. The CDR3 covers 14 residues. Germline V gives CDR1 LNHNV, CDR2 YYDKDF (reference sequence). V shed 9 bases and J 5 bases; nucleotides not matched to a gene: 8. The CDR3, as DNA: TGTGCCACTCGCCCGGACAGGGTAACCGGGGAGCTGTTTTTT. Translated, it gives CATRPDRVTGELFF.

This clone occurred once. The V and J genes are TRBV3-1 (or the pseudogene TRBV3-2) and TRBJ2-1; 12 bases are a match to TRBD2. There are 17 residues in the CDR3. The V gene's germline CDR1 is LGHDT and CDR2 YNNKEL (reference sequence). The V and J ends lost 0 bases and 7 bases, in that order; junction bases with no gene match: 7. The CDR3 DNA sequence: TGTGCCAGCAGCCAAGATCGGCTAGCGGGGGGGCCGAATGAGCAGTTCTTC. It yields the protein CASSQDRLAGGPNEQFF.

This clone has just a few counts. The chain recombines TRBV5-6 with TRBJ2-7, with TRBD1 matching over 7 bases. Trimming removed 0 bases from V and 3 bases from J; junction bases left unmatched: 6. Per germline, CDR1 SGHDT and CDR2 YYEEEE. The CDR3 runs 15 residues. The CDR3 protein is CASSLGQGRGYEQYF. The CDR3 region has the DNA TGTGCCAGCAGCTTGGGACAGGGTAGAGGCTACGAGCAGTACTTC.

The V and J genes are TRBV6-5 and TRBJ1-5; 9 nucleotides agree with TRBD1. The CDR3 runs to 14 residues. CDR1 is MNHEY and CDR2 is SVGAGI in the germline V gene. V shed 6 bases, J shed 4 bases, and the junction held 4 bases outside the gene matches. The CDR3 DNA follows: TGTGCCAGCAGGGCGGACAGGGGAAATCAGCCCCAGCATTTT. This codes for CASRADRGNQPQHF.